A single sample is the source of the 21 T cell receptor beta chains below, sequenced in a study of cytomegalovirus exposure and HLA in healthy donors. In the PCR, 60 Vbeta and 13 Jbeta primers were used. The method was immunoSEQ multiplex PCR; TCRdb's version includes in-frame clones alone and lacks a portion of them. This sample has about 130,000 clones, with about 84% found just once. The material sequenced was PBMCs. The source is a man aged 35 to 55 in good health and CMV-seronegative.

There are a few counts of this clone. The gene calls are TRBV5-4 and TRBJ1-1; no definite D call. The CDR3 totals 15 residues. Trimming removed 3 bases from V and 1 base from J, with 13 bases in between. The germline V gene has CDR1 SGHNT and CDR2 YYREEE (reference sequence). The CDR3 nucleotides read TGTGCCAGCAGCTCGCCGGGAGGCCGGAACACTGAAGCTTTCTTT. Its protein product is CASSSPGGRNTEAFF.

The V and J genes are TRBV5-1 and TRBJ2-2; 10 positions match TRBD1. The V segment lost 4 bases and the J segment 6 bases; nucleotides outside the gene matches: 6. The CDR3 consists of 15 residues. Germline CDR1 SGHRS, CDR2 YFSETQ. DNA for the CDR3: TGCGCCAGCAGCCAAGGACAGGGGGGGGCCGGGGAGCTGTTTTTT. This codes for CASSQGQGGAGELFF. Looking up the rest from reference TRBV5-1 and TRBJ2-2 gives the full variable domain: KAGVTQTPRYLIKTRGQQVTLSCSPISGHRSVSWYQQTPGQGLQFLFEYFSETQRNKGNFPGRFSGRQFSNSRSEMNVSTLELGDSALYLCASSQGQGGAGELFFGEGSRLTVL.

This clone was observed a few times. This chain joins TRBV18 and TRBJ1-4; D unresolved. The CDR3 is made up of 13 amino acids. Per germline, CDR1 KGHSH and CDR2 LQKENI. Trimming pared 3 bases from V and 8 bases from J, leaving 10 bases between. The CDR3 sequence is CASSPQSGEKLFF. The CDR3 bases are TGTGCCAGCTCACCCCAGTCGGGAGAAAAACTGTTTTTT.

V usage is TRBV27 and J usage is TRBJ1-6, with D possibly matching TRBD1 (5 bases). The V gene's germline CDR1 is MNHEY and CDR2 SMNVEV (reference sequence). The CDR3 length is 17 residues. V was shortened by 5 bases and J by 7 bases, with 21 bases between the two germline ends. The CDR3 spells CASSPRGGEGRNSPLHF. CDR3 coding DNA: TGTGCCAGCAGTCCCCGGGGGGGGGAGGGTCGGAATTCACCCCTCCACTTT.

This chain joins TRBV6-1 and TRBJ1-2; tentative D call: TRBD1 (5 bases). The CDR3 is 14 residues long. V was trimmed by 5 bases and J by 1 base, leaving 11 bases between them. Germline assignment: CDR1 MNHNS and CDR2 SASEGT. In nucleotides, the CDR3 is TGTGCCAGCAGTACAGGTGCTGATAACTATGGCTACACCTTC. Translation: CASSTGADNYGYTF.

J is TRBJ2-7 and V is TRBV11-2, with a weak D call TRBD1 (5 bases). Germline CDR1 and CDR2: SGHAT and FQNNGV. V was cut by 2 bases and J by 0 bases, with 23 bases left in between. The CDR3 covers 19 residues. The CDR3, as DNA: TGTGCCAGCAGCTTACGCGTTCGAGTGACAGAACAACCCTCCTACGAGCAGTACTTC. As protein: CASSLRVRVTEQPSYEQYF.

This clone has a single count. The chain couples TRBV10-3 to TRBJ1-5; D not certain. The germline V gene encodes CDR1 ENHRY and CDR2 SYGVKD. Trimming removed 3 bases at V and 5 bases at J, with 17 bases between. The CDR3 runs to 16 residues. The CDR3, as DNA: TGTGCCATCAGTGAATTTTGGGAGGTCCGGGATCAGCCCCAGCATTTT. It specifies CAISEFWEVRDQPQHF.

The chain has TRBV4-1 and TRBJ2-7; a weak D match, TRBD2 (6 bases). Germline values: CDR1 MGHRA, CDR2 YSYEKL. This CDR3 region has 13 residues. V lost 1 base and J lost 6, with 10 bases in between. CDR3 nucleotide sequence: TGCGCCAGCAGCCAAGCGGGAGTACCCGAGCAGTACTTC. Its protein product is CASSQAGVPEQYF.

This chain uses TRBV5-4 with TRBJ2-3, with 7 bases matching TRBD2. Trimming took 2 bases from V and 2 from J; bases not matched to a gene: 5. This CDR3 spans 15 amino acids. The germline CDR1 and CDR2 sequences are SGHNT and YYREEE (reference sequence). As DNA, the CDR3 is TGTGCCAGCAGCTTCTTCGGGGGGTCCACAGATACGCAGTATTTT. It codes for CASSFFGGSTDTQYF.

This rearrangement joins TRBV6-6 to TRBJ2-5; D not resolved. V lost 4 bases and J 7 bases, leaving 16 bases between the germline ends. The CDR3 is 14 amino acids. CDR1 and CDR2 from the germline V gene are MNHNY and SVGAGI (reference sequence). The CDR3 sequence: CASSSYITSGTQYF. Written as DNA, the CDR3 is TGTGCCAGCAGTTCCTACATCACGTCAGGGACCCAGTACTTC.

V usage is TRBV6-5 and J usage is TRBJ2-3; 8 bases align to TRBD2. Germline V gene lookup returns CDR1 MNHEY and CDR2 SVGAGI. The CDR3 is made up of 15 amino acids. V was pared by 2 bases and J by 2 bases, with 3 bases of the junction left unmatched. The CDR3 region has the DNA TGTGCCAGCAGTTACCCCGGGGGGGCCACAGATACGCAGTATTTT. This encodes CASSYPGGATDTQYF.

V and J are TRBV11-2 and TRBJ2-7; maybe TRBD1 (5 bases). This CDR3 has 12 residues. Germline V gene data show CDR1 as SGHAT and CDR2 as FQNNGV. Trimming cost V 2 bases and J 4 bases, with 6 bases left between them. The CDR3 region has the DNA TGTGCCAGCAGCTTATCAGGGTACGAGCAGTACTTC. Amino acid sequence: CASSLSGYEQYF.

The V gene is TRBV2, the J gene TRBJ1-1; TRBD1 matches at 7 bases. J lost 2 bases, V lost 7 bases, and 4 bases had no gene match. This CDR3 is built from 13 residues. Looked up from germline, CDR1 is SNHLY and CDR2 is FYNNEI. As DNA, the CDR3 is TGTGCCAGCAATGACAGGGTAAACACTGAAGCTTTCTTT. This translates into CASNDRVNTEAFF.

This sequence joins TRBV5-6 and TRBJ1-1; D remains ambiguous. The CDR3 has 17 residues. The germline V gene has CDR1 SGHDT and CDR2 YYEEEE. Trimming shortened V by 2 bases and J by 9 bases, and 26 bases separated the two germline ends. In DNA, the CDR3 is TGTGCCAGCAGCTTTATAGGACCGGGAGAGACTAGGCTCAAAGCTTTCTTT. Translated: CASSFIGPGETRLKAFF.

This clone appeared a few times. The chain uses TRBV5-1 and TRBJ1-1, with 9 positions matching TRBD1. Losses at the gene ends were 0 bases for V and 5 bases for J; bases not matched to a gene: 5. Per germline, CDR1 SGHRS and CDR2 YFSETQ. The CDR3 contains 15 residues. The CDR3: CASSLGTGVVTEAFF. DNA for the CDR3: TGCGCCAGCAGCTTGGGGACAGGGGTGGTTACTGAAGCTTTCTTT.

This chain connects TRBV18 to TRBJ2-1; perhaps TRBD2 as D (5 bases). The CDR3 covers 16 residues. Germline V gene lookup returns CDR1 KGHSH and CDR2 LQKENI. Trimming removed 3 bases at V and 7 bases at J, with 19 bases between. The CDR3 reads CASSPTWESFGNEQFF. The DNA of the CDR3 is TGTGCCAGCTCACCTACGTGGGAGAGCTTCGGGAATGAGCAGTTCTTC.

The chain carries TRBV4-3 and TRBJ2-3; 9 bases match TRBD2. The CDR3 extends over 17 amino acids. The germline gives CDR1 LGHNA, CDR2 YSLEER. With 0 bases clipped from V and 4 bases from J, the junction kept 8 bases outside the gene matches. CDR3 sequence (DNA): TGCGCCAGCAGCCAAGATGGAACGGGACTAGCTTCAGATACGCAGTATTTT. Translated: CASSQDGTGLASDTQYF.

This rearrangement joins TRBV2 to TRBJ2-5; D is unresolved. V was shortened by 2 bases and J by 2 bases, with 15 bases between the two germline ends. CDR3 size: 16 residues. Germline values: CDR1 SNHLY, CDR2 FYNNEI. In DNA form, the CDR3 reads TGTGCCAGCAGTGAAACCGGGTGGTATCAACAAGAGACCCAGTACTTC. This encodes CASSETGWYQQETQYF.

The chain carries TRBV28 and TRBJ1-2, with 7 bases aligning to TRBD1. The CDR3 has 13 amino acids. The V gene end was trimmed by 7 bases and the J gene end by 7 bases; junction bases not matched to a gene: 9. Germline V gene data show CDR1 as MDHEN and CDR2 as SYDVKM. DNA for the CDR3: TGTGCCAGCACCGGAGACAGGGATCTTGGCTACACCTTC. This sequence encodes CASTGDRDLGYTF.

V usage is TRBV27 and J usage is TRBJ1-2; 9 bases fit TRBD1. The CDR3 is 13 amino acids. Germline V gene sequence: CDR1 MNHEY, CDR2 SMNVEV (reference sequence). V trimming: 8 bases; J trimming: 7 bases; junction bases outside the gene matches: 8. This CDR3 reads CASRPGQGVGYTF. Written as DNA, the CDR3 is TGTGCCAGCCGACCGGGACAGGGTGTTGGCTACACCTTC.

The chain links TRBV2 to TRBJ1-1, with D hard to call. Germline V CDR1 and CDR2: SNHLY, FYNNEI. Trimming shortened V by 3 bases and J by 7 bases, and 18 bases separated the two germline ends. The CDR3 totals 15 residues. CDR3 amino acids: CASSERGRENDEAFF. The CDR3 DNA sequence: TGTGCCAGCAGTGAGAGAGGGCGGGAAAACGATGAAGCTTTCTTT.